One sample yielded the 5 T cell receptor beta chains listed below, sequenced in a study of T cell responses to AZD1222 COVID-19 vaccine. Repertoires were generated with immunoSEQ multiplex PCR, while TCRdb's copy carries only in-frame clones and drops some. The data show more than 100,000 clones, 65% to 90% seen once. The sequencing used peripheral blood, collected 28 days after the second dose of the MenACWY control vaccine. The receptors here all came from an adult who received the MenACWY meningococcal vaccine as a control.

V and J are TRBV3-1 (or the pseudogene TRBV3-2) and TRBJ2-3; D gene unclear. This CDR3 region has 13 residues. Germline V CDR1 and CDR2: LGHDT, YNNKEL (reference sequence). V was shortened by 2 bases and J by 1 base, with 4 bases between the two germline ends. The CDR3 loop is CASSQPGTDTQYF. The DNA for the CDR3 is TGTGCCAGCAGCCAACCCGGCACAGATACGCAGTATTTT.

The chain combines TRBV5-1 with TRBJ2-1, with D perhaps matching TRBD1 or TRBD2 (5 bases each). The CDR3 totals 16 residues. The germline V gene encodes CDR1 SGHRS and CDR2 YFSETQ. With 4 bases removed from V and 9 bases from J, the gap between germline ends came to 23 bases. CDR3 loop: CASSGDSFRFEGEQFF. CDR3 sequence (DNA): TGCGCCAGCAGCGGAGACAGTTTTAGGTTTGAGGGTGAGCAGTTCTTC.

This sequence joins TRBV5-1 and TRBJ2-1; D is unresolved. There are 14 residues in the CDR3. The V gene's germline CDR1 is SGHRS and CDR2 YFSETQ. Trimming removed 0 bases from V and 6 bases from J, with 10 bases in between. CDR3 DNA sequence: TGCGCCAGCAGCTTGGCCGGGTCGGCCAATGAGCAGTTCTTC. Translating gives CASSLAGSANEQFF. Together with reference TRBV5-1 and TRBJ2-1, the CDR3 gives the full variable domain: KAGVTQTPRYLIKTRGQQVTLSCSPISGHRSVSWYQQTPGQGLQFLFEYFSETQRNKGNFPGRFSGRQFSNSRSEMNVSTLELGDSALYLCASSLAGSANEQFFGPGTRLTVL.

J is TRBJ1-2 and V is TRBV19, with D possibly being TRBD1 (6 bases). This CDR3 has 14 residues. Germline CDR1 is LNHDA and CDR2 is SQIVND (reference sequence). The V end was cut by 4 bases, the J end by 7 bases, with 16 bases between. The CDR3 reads CASSTAWDMSGYTF. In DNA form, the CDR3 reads TGTGCCAGTAGTACCGCCTGGGACATGTCTGGCTACACCTTC.

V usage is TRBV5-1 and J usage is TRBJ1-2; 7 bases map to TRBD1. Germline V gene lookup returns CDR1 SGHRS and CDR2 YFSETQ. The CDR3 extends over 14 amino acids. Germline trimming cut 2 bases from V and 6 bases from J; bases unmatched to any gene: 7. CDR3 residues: CASSLTTGSHGYTF. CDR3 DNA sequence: TGCGCCAGCAGCTTAACGACAGGGTCCCATGGCTACACCTTC. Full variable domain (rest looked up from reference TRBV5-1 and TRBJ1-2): KAGVTQTPRYLIKTRGQQVTLSCSPISGHRSVSWYQQTPGQGLQFLFEYFSETQRNKGNFPGRFSGRQFSNSRSEMNVSTLELGDSALYLCASSLTTGSHGYTFGSGTRLTVV.